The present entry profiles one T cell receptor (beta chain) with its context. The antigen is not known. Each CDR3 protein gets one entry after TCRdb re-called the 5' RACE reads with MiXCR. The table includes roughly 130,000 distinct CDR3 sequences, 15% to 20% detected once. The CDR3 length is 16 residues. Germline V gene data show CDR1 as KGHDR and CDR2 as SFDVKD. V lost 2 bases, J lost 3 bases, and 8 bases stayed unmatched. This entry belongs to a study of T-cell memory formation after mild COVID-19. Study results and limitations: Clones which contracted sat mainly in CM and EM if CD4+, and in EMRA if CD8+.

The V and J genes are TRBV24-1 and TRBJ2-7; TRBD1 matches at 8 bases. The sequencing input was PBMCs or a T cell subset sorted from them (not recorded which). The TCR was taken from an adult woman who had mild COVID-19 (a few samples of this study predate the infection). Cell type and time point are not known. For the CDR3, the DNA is TGTGCCACCAGTGATTCCGGGACAGGTGATGGCTACGAGCAGTACTTC. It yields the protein CATSDSGTGDGYEQYF.